This paragraph covers one T cell receptor beta chain sequence. Antigen unknown. This record comes from a study of response to subunit inactivated influenza vaccine. Via MiXCR, TCRdb re-called the RT-PCR reads, giving one row per CDR3 protein. Of some 500,000 distinct CDR3 sequences listed, 10% to 15% are singletons. The CDR3 is made up of 16 amino acids. V lost 0 bases, J lost 6 bases, and 4 bases stayed unmatched. Germline V lookup: CDR1 SGHRS, CDR2 YFSETQ. General observations from the study: There was a suggestion from the authors that each seasonal influenza vaccination recruits few new T cells.

This receptor was identified in a man over 45 who received an inactivated influenza vaccine. Sequenced material: PBMCs from blood, taken roughly 48 days after vaccination. This chain links TRBV5-1 with TRBJ2-2; TRBD1 aligns across 11 bases. CDR3 in DNA: TGCGCCAGCAGCTTGGCCCGGACAGGGGGCTCCGGGGAGCTGTTTTTT. Encoded protein: CASSLARTGGSGELFF.